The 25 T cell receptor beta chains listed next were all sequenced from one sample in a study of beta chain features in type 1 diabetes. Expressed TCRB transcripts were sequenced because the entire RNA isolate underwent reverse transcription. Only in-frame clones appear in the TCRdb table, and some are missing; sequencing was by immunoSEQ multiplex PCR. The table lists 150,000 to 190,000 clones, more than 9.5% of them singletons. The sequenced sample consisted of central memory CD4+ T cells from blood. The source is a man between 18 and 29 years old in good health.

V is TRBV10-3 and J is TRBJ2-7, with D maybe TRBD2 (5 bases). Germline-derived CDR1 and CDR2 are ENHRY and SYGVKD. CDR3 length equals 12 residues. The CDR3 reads CGIGEIPYEQYF. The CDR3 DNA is TGTGGTATCGGGGAAATCCCCTACGAGCAGTACTTC.

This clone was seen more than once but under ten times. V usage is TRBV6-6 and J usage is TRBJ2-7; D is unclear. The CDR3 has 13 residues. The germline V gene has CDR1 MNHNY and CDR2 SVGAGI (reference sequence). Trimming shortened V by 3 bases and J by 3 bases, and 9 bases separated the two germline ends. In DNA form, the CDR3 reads TGTGCCAGCAGTTATCAGGCAGGCTACGAGCAGTACTTC. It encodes CASSYQAGYEQYF.

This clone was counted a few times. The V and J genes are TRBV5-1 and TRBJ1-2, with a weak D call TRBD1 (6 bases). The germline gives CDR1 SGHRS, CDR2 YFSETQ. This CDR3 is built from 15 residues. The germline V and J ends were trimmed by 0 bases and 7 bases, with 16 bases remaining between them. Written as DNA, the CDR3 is TGCGCCAGCAGCTTGGGCAAGGACAGCCCCAGTGGCTACACCTTC. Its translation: CASSLGKDSPSGYTF.

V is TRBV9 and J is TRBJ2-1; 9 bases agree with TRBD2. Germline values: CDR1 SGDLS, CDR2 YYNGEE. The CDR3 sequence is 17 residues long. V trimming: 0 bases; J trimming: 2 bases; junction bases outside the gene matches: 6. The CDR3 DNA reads TGTGCCAGCAGCGTAGTAGCAGCGGGGGGTCCCTACAATGAGCAGTTCTTC. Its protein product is CASSVVAAGGPYNEQFF.

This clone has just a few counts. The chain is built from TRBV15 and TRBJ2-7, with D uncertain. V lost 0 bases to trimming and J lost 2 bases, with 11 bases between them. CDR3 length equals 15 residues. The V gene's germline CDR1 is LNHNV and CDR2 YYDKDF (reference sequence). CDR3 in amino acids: CATSRDPKGTYEQYF. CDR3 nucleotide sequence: TGTGCCACCAGCAGAGATCCAAAGGGAACCTACGAGCAGTACTTC.

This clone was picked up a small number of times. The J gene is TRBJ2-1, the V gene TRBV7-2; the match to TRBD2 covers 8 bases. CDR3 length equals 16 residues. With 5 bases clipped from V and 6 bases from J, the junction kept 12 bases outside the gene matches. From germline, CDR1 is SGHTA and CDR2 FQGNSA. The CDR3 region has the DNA TGTGCCAGCAGCCTGGCGGGACTAGAGGGTACCAATGAGCAGTTCTTC. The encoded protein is CASSLAGLEGTNEQFF.

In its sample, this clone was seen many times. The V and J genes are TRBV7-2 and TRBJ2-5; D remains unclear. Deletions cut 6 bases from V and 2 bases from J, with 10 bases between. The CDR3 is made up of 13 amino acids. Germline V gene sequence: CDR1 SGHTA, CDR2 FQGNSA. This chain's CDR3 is CASRAGLQETQYF. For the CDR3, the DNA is TGTGCCAGCAGAGCAGGCTTACAAGAGACCCAGTACTTC.

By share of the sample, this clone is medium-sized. This chain's CDR3 is CASSLEPVTEAFF. The CDR3 nucleotides are TGTGCCAGCAGCTTAGAACCGGTCACTGAAGCTTTCTTT. This chain links TRBV7-9 with TRBJ1-1; D remains ambiguous. CDR1 and CDR2 from the germline V gene are SEHNR and FQNEAQ (reference sequence). V was clipped by 1 base and J by 4 bases, with 7 bases between them. This CDR3 has 13 residues.

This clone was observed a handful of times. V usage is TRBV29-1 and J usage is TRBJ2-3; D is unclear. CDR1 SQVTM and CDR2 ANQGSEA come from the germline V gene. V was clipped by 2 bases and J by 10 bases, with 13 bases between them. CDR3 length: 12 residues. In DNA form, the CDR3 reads TGCAGCGTTGAAAAGGAAGCAGGACCGCAGTATTTT. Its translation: CSVEKEAGPQYF.

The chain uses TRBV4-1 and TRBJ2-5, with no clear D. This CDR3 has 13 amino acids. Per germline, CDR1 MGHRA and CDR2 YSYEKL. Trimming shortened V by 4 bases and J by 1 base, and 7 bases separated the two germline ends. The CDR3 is CASSPDPQETQYF. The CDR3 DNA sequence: TGCGCCAGCAGCCCAGACCCCCAAGAGACCCAGTACTTC.

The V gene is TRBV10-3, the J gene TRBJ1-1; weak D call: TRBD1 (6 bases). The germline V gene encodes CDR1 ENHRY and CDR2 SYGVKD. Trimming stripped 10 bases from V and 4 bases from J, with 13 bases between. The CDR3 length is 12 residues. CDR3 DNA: TGTGCCACCAACAGGGAGAGCACTGAAGCTTTCTTT. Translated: CATNRESTEAFF.

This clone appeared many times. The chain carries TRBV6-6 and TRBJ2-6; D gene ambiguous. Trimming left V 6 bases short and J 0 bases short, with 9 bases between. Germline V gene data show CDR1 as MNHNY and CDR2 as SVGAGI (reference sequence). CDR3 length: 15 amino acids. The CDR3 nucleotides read TGTGCCAGCAGCCAGAAGGTCTCTGGGGCCAACGTCCTGACTTTC. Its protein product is CASSQKVSGANVLTF.

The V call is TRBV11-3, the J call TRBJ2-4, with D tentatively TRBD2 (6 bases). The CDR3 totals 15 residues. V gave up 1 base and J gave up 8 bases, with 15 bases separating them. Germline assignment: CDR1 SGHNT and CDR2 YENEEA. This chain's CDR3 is CASSLALRRGDIQYF. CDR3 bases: TGTGCCAGCAGCTTAGCCCTTCGGAGGGGAGACATTCAGTACTTC.

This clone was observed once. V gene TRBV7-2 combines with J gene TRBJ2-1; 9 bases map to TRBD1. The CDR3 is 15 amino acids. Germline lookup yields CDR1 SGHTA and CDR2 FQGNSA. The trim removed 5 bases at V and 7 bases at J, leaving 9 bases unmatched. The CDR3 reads CASSPWRTGVNEQFF. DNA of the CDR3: TGTGCCAGCAGCCCTTGGCGGACAGGGGTTAATGAGCAGTTCTTC.

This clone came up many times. CDR3 DNA: TGTGCCAGCAGCCTCATCGACGGGACAGGCACCTTC. Protein sequence: CASSLIDGTGTF. The chain couples TRBV7-2 to TRBJ1-2; 8 nucleotides match TRBD1. The CDR3 sequence is 12 residues long. Looked up from germline, CDR1 is SGHTA and CDR2 is FQGNSA. The V and J ends lost 5 bases and 13 bases, in that order; junction bases with no gene match: 9. The full variable domain, in which reference TRBV7-2 and TRBJ1-2 provide the parts outside the CDR3, is GAGVSQSPSNKVTEKGKDVELRCDPISGHTALYWYRQSLGQGLEFLIYFQGNSAPDKSGLPSDRFSAERTGGSVSTLTIQRTQQEDSAVYLCASSLIDGTGTFGSGTRLTVV.

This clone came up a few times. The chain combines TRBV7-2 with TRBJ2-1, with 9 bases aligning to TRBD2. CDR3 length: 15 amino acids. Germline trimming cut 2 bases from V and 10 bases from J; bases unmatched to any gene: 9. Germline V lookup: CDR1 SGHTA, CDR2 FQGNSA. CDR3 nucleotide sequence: TGTGCCAGCAGCTTAATGGTAGCGGGAGTGGGCGAGCAGTTCTTC. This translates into CASSLMVAGVGEQFF. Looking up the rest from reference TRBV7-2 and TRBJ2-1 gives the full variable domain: GAGVSQSPSNKVTEKGKDVELRCDPISGHTALYWYRQSLGQGLEFLIYFQGNSAPDKSGLPSDRFSAERTGGSVSTLTIQRTQQEDSAVYLCASSLMVAGVGEQFFGPGTRLTVL.

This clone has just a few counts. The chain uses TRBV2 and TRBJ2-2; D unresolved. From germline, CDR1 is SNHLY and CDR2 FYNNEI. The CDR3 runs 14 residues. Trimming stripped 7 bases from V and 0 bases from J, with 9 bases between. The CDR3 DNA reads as TGTGCCAGCAAGGGCAGGACGAACACCGGGGAGCTGTTTTTT. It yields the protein CASKGRTNTGELFF. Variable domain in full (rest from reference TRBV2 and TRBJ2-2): EPEVTQTPSHQVTQMGQEVILRCVPISNHLYFYWYRQILGQKVEFLVSFYNNEISEKSEIFDDQFSVERPDGSNFTLKIRSTKLEDSAMYFCASKGRTNTGELFFGEGSRLTVL.

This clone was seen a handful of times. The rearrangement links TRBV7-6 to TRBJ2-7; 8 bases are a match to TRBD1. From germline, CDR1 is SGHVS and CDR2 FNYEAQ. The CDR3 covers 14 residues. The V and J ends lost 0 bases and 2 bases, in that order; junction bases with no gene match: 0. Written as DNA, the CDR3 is TGTGCCAGCAGCTTAGCGGGACAGGCCTACGAGCAGTACTTC. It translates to CASSLAGQAYEQYF. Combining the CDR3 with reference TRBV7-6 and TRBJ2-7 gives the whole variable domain GAGVSQSPRYKVTKRGQDVALRCDPISGHVSLYWYRQALGQGPEFLTYFNYEAQQDKSGLPNDRFSAERPEGSISTLTIQRTEQRDSAMYRCASSLAGQAYEQYFGPGTRLTVT.

The CDR3 bases are TGTGCCAGCAGCTTGGCTCCCCAAGAGACCCAGTACTTC. Protein: CASSLAPQETQYF. V gene TRBV7-3 combines with J gene TRBJ2-5; D is unresolved. The V end was cut by 3 bases, the J end by 1 base, with 6 bases between. CDR1 SGHTA and CDR2 FQGTGA come from the germline V gene. The CDR3 has 13 residues.

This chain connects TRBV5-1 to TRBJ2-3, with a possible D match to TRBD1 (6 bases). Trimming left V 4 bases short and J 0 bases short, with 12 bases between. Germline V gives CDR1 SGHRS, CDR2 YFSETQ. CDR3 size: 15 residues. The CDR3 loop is CASSPQGPSTDTQYF. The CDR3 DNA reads TGCGCCAGCAGCCCGCAGGGGCCTAGCACAGATACGCAGTATTTT.

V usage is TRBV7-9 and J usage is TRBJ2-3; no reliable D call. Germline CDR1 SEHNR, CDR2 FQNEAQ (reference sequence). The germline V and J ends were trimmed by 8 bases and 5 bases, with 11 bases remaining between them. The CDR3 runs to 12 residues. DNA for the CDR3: TGTGCCAGCGGGGATCAGAAAGATACGCAGTATTTT. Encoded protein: CASGDQKDTQYF.

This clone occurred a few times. The CDR3, as DNA: TGTGCCAGCAGCGTAGCTCAGCGTTACAATGAGCAGTTCTTC. This sequence encodes CASSVAQRYNEQFF. The chain is built from TRBV9 and TRBJ2-1, with D uncertain. Germline CDR1 is SGDLS and CDR2 is YYNGEE. The length of the CDR3 is 14 residues. Trimming took 0 bases from V and 4 from J, leaving 8 bases between them.

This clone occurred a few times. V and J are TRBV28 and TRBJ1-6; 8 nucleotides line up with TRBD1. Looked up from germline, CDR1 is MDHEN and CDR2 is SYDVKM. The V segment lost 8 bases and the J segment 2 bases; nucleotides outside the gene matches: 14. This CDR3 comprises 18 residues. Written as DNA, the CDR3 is TGTGCCAGCCATATAACCAGGGGGCACGGGACCTATAATTCACCCCTCCACTTT. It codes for CASHITRGHGTYNSPLHF.

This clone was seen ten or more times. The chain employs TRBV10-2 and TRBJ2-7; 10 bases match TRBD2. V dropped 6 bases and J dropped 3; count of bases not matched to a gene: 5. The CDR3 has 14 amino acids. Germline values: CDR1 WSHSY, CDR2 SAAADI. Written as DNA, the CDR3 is TGCGCCAGCAGCCCTACTAGCGGGATCTACGAGCAGTACTTC. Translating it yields CASSPTSGIYEQYF.

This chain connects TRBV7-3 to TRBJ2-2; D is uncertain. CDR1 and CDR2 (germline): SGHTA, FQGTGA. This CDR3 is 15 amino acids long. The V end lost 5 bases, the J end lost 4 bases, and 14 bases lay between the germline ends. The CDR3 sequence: CASSRVWSPTGELFF. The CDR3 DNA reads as TGTGCCAGCAGCCGGGTGTGGTCTCCCACCGGGGAGCTGTTTTTT.